The sample holds one count of the clone carrying this T cell receptor beta chain. Its target is not known. The data originate from a study of PD-L1 blockade in urothelial cancer. Study-wide context: Once treatment had started, blood was analyzed at 3 weeks (second dose) and again at 6 weeks.

The germline CDR1 and CDR2 sequences are KGHSH and LQKENI. This CDR3 comprises 18 residues. The trim removed 5 bases at V and 0 bases at J, leaving 11 bases unmatched. Each PCR contained spiked-in synthetic TCR analog templates. Assay used: immunoSEQ multiplex PCR; TCRdb lists only in-frame clones, some missing. The sample lists about 80,000 clones, around 90% occurring once. Diagnoses among patients were locally advanced or metastatic urothelial carcinoma. Whole-study results and caveats: Tumor-associated clones in the blood of durable-benefit patients grew more at 3 weeks.

This chain connects TRBV18 to TRBJ2-4, with 9 positions matching TRBD1. The sample here was PBMCs, taken around atezolizumab (anti-PD-L1) treatment. The source of this sequence is a woman aged 70-85 years with urothelial cancer. CDR3 loop: CASSSGTGPVLAKNIQYF. CDR3 DNA: TGTGCCAGCTCATCAGGGACAGGGCCGGTCCTAGCCAAAAACATTCAGTACTTC.